This T cell receptor beta chain was identified in a study of long-term antiretroviral therapy in people with HIV. Broader study findings: Comparison with controls showed narrower CDR3 length ranges in HIV repertoires.

The sample holds a few counts of this clone. No antigen is known for it. The authors ran the immunoSEQ assay, v3.0, at survey level. Libraries were prepared by immunoSEQ multiplex PCR; TCRdb keeps only in-frame clonotypes and omits some of them. The table lists tens of thousands of clones, about 80% of them singletons. The sequencing here drew on unsorted PBMCs, taken 1.1 years before starting antiretroviral therapy. The sequence came from a woman between 40 and 50 years old with HIV.

CDR3 loop: CASSQDPGQGDTEAFF. CDR3 nucleotide sequence: TGCGCCAGCAGCCAAGATCCGGGACAGGGGGACACTGAAGCTTTCTTT. The chain carries TRBV4-3 and TRBJ1-1; the match to TRBD1 covers 11 bases. Germline V gene lookup returns CDR1 LGHNA and CDR2 YSLEER. The trim removed 0 bases at V and 3 bases at J, leaving 3 bases unmatched. The length of the CDR3 is 16 residues.